This T cell receptor (beta chain) was captured in a study of patients and donors after allogeneic stem cell transplantation (dated by TCRdb to about 2020). The library was made by RT-PCR. Sequenced on a NextSeq 550. TCRdb cleaned the public reads at Q25 with fastp, built clones with MiXCR and kept in-frame beta chains. Here each entry gathers all rows of one CDR3 protein and keeps the most common genes and DNA. The sample profile shows 410,000 or so distinct CDR3 sequences; approximately 16% of them were found once. Roughly 7.2% of the sample rests with the top ten. This clonotype was seen more than once but under ten times. Its antigen remains undetermined. The sample holds no much larger clone one base away, and base qualities are not on file. V sheds 4 bases and J sheds 0 bases, leaving 12 bases between their ends. From the cysteine through the phenylalanine, the CDR3 covers 16 amino acids. Only the CDR3 part of the read is kept: 48 bases, read in frame from the first base. CDR1 and CDR2, per the germline V gene (reference sequence), are MNHEY and SMNVEV.

The rearranged chain carries TRBV27 and TRBJ2-2; the D region is possibly TRBD1 or TRBD2, each matching across 5 bases. The source material was blood, either unsorted or a sorted T cell fraction (not recorded which). The TCR sequence derives from a human donor who was either an allogeneic HSCT recipient or a stem cell or donor lymphocyte infusion donor (not recorded which). It is not recorded whose cells these are; they may come from a transplant donor. DNA sequence: TGTGCCAGCAGTTCCCGAGGGGTGTCGAACACCGGGGAGCTGTTTTTT. Its coded protein is CASSSRGVSNTGELFF.